This entry features one T cell receptor beta chain sequence. Its antigen remains unknown. This sample is part of a study of cytomegalovirus exposure and HLA in healthy donors. Study results and caveats: According to a subsequent analysis, TCR clusters identified in the first cohort showed a tendency to co-occur across the roughly 120 validation repertoires.

The data were produced by immunoSEQ multiplex PCR, yet TCRdb's version contains in-frame clones alone and is incomplete. The sample holds over 60,000 clones, about 94% seen once. Separation from the approximately 660-subject first cohort characterized the approximately 130-subject validation cohort, to which the donors belonged. The CDR3 has 13 residues. V lost 4 bases and J lost 4, with 8 bases in between. Germline V gene lookup returns CDR1 ENHRY and CDR2 SYGVKD. The clonotype comes from a man between 18 and 29 years old in good health and CMV-seropositive. Sequencing was carried out using PBMCs. The chain employs TRBV10-3 and TRBJ1-5; possibly TRBD1 for D (5 bases). DNA of the CDR3: TGTGCCATCAGTGCGGGGGTTAATCAGCCCCAGCATTTT. This codes for CAISAGVNQPQHF.